This T cell receptor (beta chain) came from a study of T cells after posttransplantation cyclophosphamide. Whole-study results and caveats: Donor-recipient repertoire similarity was low at 1-2 months, rising over year one. TRB clonality was highly associated with recipient CMV seropositivity and reactivation. Skin or GI-infiltrating T cells shared few TRB sequences with blood.

Assay: immunoSEQ multiplex PCR; the TCRdb copy retains only in-frame clones and omits some. This record lists about 2,900 clones, none seen once only, and the top ten clones contain 13%. CDR3 length equals 16 residues. Germline V gene data show CDR1 as SGHKS and CDR2 as YYEKEE (reference sequence). V was pared by 2 bases and J by 6 bases, with 18 bases between. This clone was seen many times. Antigen: not known. Cyclophosphamide on days +3 and +4 followed busulfan-fludarabine conditioning and a marrow graft. The material sequenced was PBMCs, taken after allogeneic stem cell transplant with posttransplant cyclophosphamide. The rearrangement uses TRBV5-5 and TRBJ2-1; tentative D call: TRBD1 (5 bases). This sequence originates from a female patient in her sixties who received an allogeneic stem cell transplant from a related donor and was CMV-positive. A share of the T cells may be of graft donor origin. The CDR3 region is CASSFRSGYFINEQFF. The CDR3 DNA reads as TGTGCCAGCAGCTTTAGGTCAGGGTACTTCATCAATGAGCAGTTCTTC.